This is a list of T cell receptor beta chains from one sample in a study of cytomegalovirus exposure and HLA in healthy donors. The method was immunoSEQ multiplex PCR; TCRdb's version includes in-frame clones alone and lacks a portion of them. The sample contains approximately 110,000 clones, about 70% of which appear only once. Sequences were obtained from PBMCs. The receptors here all came from a woman aged 30 to 39 in good health and CMV-seronegative. CDR3s leave out the opening cysteine and the closing phenylalanine or tryptophan. Fields, in order: J gene, V gene, CDR3 protein.

j_call: TRBJ1-6
v_call: TRBV2
cdr3_aa: ASSRDSEHSPLH

j_call: TRBJ2-5
v_call: TRBV6-1
cdr3_aa: ASNSPGQIQETQY

j_call: TRBJ2-3
v_call: TRBV2
cdr3_aa: ARGVADRWY

j_call: TRBJ1-2
v_call: TRBV7-9
cdr3_aa: ASSAGTELNYGYT

j_call: TRBJ1-5
v_call: TRBV7-2
cdr3_aa: ASSGPGSSAGNQPQH

j_call: TRBJ2-2
v_call: TRBV19
cdr3_aa: ASSMGIGLNTGELF

j_call: TRBJ1-1
v_call: TRBV5-1
cdr3_aa: ASSRGMDTEAF

j_call: TRBJ1-1
v_call: TRBV11-2
cdr3_aa: ASSSLGNTEAF

j_call: TRBJ2-2
v_call: TRBV7-2
cdr3_aa: ASSLARVDRQNTGELF

j_call: TRBJ1-2
v_call: TRBV14
cdr3_aa: ASSRPGTGREGYT

j_call: TRBJ1-2
v_call: TRBV19
cdr3_aa: ASQGSTDYGYT

j_call: TRBJ1-1
v_call: TRBV30
cdr3_aa: AWSVVRGNTEAF

j_call: TRBJ1-1
v_call: TRBV6-1
cdr3_aa: ASSETTTGYTEAF

j_call: TRBJ1-1
v_call: TRBV5-1
cdr3_aa: ASSLTGQGAEAF

j_call: TRBJ2-5
v_call: TRBV5-1
cdr3_aa: ASSFSPTSGQETQY

j_call: TRBJ2-3
v_call: TRBV27
cdr3_aa: ASTQFGVASTDTQY

j_call: TRBJ1-5
v_call: TRBV30
cdr3_aa: AWSVAGVGNQPQH

j_call: TRBJ1-2
v_call: TRBV18
cdr3_aa: ASSPGQRDYGYT

j_call: TRBJ2-3
v_call: TRBV9
cdr3_aa: ASSYMGLAENTDTQY

j_call: TRBJ2-2
v_call: TRBV15
cdr3_aa: ATEGKNTGELF

j_call: TRBJ2-3
v_call: TRBV30
cdr3_aa: AWRDLRDFTDTQY

j_call: TRBJ2-5
v_call: TRBV5-1
cdr3_aa: ASSLGQSFGETQY

j_call: TRBJ1-2
v_call: TRBV19
cdr3_aa: ASSIADSIISYGYT

j_call: TRBJ1-1
v_call: TRBV7-2
cdr3_aa: ASSLRQGNTEAF

j_call: TRBJ1-5
v_call: TRBV2
cdr3_aa: ASSSGTGRQPQH

j_call: TRBJ1-2
v_call: TRBV5-1
cdr3_aa: ASSLEPGQGPGYT

j_call: TRBJ1-4
v_call: TRBV2
cdr3_aa: ASRTGVVEKLF

j_call: TRBJ1-2
v_call: TRBV10-3
cdr3_aa: AISSTGLHGYT

j_call: TRBJ1-1
v_call: TRBV27
cdr3_aa: ASRATGAGGGTEAF

j_call: TRBJ1-5
v_call: TRBV27
cdr3_aa: ASRRGTGEWAQH

j_call: TRBJ1-4
v_call: TRBV2
cdr3_aa: ASGQQGGDEKLF

j_call: TRBJ2-5
v_call: TRBV9
cdr3_aa: ASSVGGRGETQY

j_call: TRBJ2-7
v_call: TRBV27
cdr3_aa: ASKASGENREQY

j_call: TRBJ1-2
v_call: TRBV2
cdr3_aa: ASRSGTDVYGYT

j_call: TRBJ1-2
v_call: TRBV25-1
cdr3_aa: ASSEIEGVKGYT

j_call: TRBJ2-1
v_call: TRBV27
cdr3_aa: ASSLLLPAGVSYNEQF

j_call: TRBJ2-7
v_call: TRBV11-2
cdr3_aa: ASSPIPNFSYEQY

j_call: TRBJ2-5
v_call: TRBV7-6
cdr3_aa: ASSLWGDQETQY

j_call: TRBJ1-5
v_call: TRBV27
cdr3_aa: ASSLSQFLPQH

j_call: TRBJ2-2
v_call: TRBV6-4
cdr3_aa: ASSDSGAGELF

j_call: TRBJ2-2
v_call: TRBV9
cdr3_aa: ASSVGLAGLGELF

j_call: TRBJ1-2
v_call: TRBV4-3
cdr3_aa: ASSPLGDSSMEFYGYT

j_call: TRBJ1-5
v_call: TRBV27
cdr3_aa: ASSSSPGTQH

j_call: -
v_call: TRBV4-2
cdr3_aa: ASSQRGPEDSYEQY

j_call: TRBJ1-2
v_call: TRBV30
cdr3_aa: AWRTFELYGYT

j_call: TRBJ2-7
v_call: TRBV10-3
cdr3_aa: AVGREGPSEQY

j_call: TRBJ2-2
v_call: TRBV5-6
cdr3_aa: ASSAPGTGNSPGELF

j_call: TRBJ1-6
v_call: TRBV7-2
cdr3_aa: ASSLGTVNSPLH

j_call: TRBJ1-5
v_call: TRBV15
cdr3_aa: ATSRDEGGAQH

j_call: TRBJ1-4
v_call: TRBV2
cdr3_aa: ASHRTGRNEKLF